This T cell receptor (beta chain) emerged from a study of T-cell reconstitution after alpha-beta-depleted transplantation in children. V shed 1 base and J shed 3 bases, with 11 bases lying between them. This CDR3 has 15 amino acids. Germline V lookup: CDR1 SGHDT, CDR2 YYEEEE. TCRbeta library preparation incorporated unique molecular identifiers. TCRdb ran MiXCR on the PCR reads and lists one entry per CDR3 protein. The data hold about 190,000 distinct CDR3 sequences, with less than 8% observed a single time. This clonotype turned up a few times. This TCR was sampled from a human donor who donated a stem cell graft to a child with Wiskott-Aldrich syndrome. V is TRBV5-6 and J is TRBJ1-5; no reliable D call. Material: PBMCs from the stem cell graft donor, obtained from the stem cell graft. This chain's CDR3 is CASSLYSRFNQPQHF. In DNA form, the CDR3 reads TGTGCCAGCAGCTTGTATTCCCGGTTCAATCAGCCCCAGCATTTT.